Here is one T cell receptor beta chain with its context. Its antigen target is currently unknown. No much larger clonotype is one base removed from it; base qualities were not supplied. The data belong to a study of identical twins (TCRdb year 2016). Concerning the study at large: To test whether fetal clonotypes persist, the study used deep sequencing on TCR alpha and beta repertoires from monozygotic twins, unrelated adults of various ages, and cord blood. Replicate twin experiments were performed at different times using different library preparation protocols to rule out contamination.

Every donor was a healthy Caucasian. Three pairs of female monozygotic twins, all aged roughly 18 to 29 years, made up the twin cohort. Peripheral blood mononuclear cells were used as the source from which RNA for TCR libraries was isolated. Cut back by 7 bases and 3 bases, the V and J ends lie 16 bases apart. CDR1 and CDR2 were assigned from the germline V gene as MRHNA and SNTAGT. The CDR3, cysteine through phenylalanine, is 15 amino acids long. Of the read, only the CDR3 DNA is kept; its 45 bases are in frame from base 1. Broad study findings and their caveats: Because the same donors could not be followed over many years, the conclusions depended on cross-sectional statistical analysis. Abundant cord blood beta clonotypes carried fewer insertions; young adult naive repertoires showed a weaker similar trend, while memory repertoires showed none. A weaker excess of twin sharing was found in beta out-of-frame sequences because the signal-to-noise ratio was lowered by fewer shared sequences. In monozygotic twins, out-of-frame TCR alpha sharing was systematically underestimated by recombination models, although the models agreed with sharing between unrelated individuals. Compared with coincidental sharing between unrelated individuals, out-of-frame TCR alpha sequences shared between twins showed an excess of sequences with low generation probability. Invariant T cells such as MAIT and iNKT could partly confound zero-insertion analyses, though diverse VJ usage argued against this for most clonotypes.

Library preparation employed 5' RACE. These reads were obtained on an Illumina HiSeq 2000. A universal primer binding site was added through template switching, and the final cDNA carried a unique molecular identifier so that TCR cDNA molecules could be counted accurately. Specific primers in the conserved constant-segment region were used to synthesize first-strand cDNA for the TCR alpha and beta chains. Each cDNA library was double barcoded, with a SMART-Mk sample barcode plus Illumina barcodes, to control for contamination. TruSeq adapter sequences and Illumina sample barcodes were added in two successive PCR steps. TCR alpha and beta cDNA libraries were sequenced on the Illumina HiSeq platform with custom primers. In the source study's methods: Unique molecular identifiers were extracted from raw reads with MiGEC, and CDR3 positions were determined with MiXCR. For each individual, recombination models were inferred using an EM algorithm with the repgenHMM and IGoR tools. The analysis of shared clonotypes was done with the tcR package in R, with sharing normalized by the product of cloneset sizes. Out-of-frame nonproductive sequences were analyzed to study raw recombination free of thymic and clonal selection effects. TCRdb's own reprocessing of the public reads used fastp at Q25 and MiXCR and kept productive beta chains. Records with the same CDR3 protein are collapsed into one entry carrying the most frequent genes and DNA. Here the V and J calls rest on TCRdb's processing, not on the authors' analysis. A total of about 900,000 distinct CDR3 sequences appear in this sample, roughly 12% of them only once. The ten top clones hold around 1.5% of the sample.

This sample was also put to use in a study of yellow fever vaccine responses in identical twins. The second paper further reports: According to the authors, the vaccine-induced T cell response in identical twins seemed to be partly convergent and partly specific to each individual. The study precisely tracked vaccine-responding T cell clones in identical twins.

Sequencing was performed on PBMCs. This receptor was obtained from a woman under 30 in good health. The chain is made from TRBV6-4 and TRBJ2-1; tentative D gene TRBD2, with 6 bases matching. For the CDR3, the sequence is CASTKNGGSYNEQFF. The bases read TGTGCCAGCACCAAGAACGGGGGAAGCTACAATGAGCAGTTCTTC.